This T cell receptor beta chain came from a study of blood T cells in healthy people across ages. Germline loops: CDR1 MNHEY, CDR2 SVGEGT. The V and J ends lost 7 bases and 4 bases respectively, with 14 bases between them. CDR3 length: 14 residues. It was with a sample-barcoded 5' primer and a J-beta primer mix that a second PCR of about 7 to 12 cycles was run. TCRdb redid the calling of the 5' RACE reads with MiXCR, one entry per CDR3 protein. The sample includes around 1,900,000 distinct CDR3 sequences, approximately 40% seen only once; the top ten take more than 20%. Whole-study findings and limits: Unsorted PBMC input precluded a conclusive naive versus antigen-experienced comparison.

In the case of this clonotype: The antigen is undetermined.

The specimen was blood. The TCR was taken from a human donor in good health. The chain is built from TRBV6-2 or TRBV6-3 and TRBJ1-5; D is possibly TRBD1 (5 bases). As DNA, the CDR3 is TGTGCCAGCAAGGACCCAGGGAGGAATCAGCCCCAGCATTTT. It codes for CASKDPGRNQPQHF.